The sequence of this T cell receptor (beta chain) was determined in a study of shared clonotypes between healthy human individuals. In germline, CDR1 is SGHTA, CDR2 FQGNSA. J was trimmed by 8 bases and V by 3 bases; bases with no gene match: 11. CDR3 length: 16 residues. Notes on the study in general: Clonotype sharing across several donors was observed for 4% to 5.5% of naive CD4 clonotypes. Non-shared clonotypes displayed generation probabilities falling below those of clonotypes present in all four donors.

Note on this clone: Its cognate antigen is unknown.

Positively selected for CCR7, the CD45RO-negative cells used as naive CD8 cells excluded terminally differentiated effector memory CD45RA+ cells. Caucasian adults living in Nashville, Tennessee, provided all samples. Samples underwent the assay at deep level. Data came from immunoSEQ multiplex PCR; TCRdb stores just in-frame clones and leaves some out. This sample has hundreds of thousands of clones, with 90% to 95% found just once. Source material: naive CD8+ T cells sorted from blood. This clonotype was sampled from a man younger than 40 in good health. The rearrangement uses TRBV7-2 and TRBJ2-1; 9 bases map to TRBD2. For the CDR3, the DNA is TGTGCCAGCAGCTTTCTAGCGGGATCGGGCGTTCATGAGCAGTTCTTC. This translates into CASSFLAGSGVHEQFF.